One and the same sample provided the 12 T cell receptor beta chains below, sequenced in a study of OX40 agonist ivuxolimab in advanced cancers. The data were produced by immunoSEQ multiplex PCR, yet TCRdb's version contains in-frame clones alone and is incomplete. The profile shows tens of thousands of clones, roughly three quarters of them singletons. The sample here was CD4+ or CD8+ T cells sorted from blood, taken in a trial of the OX40 agonist ivuxolimab. Receptor source: an adult with an advanced solid tumor such as melanoma, head and neck, liver or kidney cancer.

The chain couples TRBV28 to TRBJ2-4; the D call may be TRBD1 or TRBD2 (6 bases each). V lost 5 bases, J lost 5 bases, and 19 bases lay in between. Per germline, CDR1 MDHEN and CDR2 SYDVKM. This CDR3 is built from 16 residues. The CDR3 spells CASSDSSGRGENIQYF. The CDR3 nucleotides read TGTGCCAGCAGTGACTCAAGTGGTAGGGGGGAAAACATTCAGTACTTC.

The rearrangement uses TRBV6-5 and TRBJ2-7; 9 bases are a match to TRBD2. Germline loops: CDR1 MNHEY, CDR2 SVGAGI. Trimming removed 6 bases from V and 11 bases from J; junction bases left unmatched: 5. CDR3 length: 11 amino acids. The CDR3 reads CASRSGTSKYF. Here the CDR3 DNA reads TGTGCCAGCAGATCCGGGACTAGCAAGTACTTC.

The J gene is TRBJ2-6, the V gene TRBV19; 8 nucleotides match TRBD1. The germline gives CDR1 LNHDA, CDR2 SQIVND (reference sequence). V dropped 6 bases and J dropped 0; count of bases not matched to a gene: 7. CDR3 size: 17 residues. CDR3 nucleotide sequence: TGTGCCAGTAGGCCCGGGACAGGACGCTCTGGGGCCAACGTCCTGACTTTC. Amino acid sequence: CASRPGTGRSGANVLTF.

V usage is TRBV11-3 and J usage is TRBJ2-3, with TRBD1 matching over 7 bases. CDR1 is SGHNT and CDR2 is YENEEA in the germline V gene. This CDR3 comprises 14 residues. The trim removed 5 bases at V and 3 bases at J, leaving 5 bases unmatched. This CDR3 reads CASSPTTGTDTQYF. CDR3 nucleotide sequence: TGTGCCAGCAGCCCAACGACAGGGACAGATACGCAGTATTTT.

This clone has only a few counts. This chain joins TRBV10-3 and TRBJ2-5, with 7 bases matching TRBD1. There are 13 residues in the CDR3. V dropped 5 bases and J dropped 2; count of bases not matched to a gene: 2. Germline CDR1 reads ENHRY; CDR2 reads SYGVKD. In nucleotides, the CDR3 is TGTGCCATCAGTAACAGGGGTCAAGAGACCCAGTACTTC. Translating it yields CAISNRGQETQYF.

In DNA, the CDR3 is TGTGCCAGCAGATCAGACAGGGGGGCAACTAATGAAAAACTGTTTTTT. As protein: CASRSDRGATNEKLFF. The chain has TRBV7-8 and TRBJ1-4, with TRBD1 matching 9 bases. Germline CDR1 SGHVS, CDR2 FQNEAQ. V dropped 6 bases and J dropped 0; count of bases not matched to a gene: 5. The CDR3 contains 16 residues.

Worth noting for this clone: One junction end disagrees with the germline gene, perhaps due to a read error. The sample has other DNA sequences that encode this CDR3 too. The chain carries TRBV4-1 and TRBJ2-1; D perhaps matches TRBD1 (5 bases). This CDR3 region has 16 residues. Germline V gene lookup returns CDR1 MGHRA and CDR2 YSYEKL. Written as DNA, the CDR3 is TGCGCCAGTAGCCAGGGAATACTGGGCCGGTACAATGAGCAGTTCTTC. Encoded protein: CASSQGILGRYNEQFF.

The J gene is TRBJ2-3, the V gene TRBV6-1, with D unclear. V dropped 6 bases and J dropped 6 bases, with 16 bases sitting between them. Germline CDR1 reads MNHNS; CDR2 reads SASEGT. The CDR3 runs to 14 residues. CDR3 sequence reads: CASRVGFPADTQYF. The CDR3 DNA is TGTGCCAGCAGGGTGGGATTCCCGGCCGATACGCAGTATTTT.

The chain joins TRBV4-1 to TRBJ2-1; TRBD1 or TRBD2 may be the D gene (5 bases each). There are 17 residues in the CDR3. Germline V gene lookup returns CDR1 MGHRA and CDR2 YSYEKL. V gave up 1 base and J gave up 0 bases, with 13 bases separating them. CDR3 sequence: CASSQVDMGVSYNEQFF. The CDR3 DNA follows: TGCGCCAGCAGCCAAGTCGACATGGGGGTCTCCTACAATGAGCAGTTCTTC.

This clone came up a few times. The chain links TRBV9 to TRBJ2-7; 9 bases are a match to TRBD1. Unmatched junction bases numbered 11, after V lost 4 bases and J lost 3 bases. The germline CDR1 and CDR2 sequences are SGDLS and YYNGEE. The CDR3 is 16 residues long. The DNA of the CDR3 is TGTGCCAGCAGCACACCCCGTGGACAGGGGCGCTACGAGCAGTACTTC. It codes for CASSTPRGQGRYEQYF.

The chain carries TRBV28 and TRBJ1-2; D is undetermined. V was trimmed by 5 bases and J by 3 bases, leaving 22 bases between them. The germline CDR1 and CDR2 sequences are MDHEN and SYDVKM. The CDR3 totals 17 residues. This chain's CDR3 is CASSRPRNNRRDYGYTF. The CDR3 DNA reads TGTGCCAGCAGTCGCCCTAGAAACAATCGACGGGACTATGGCTACACCTTC.

The rearrangement links TRBV5-4 to TRBJ2-7, with 7 bases identical to TRBD2. The CDR3 has 16 residues. Germline V gene lookup returns CDR1 SGHNT and CDR2 YYREEE (reference sequence). V lost 0 bases, J lost 0 bases, and 6 bases stayed unmatched. The CDR3 is CASSLGPPGGSYEQYF. CDR3 in DNA: TGTGCCAGCAGCTTGGGCCCCCCGGGAGGCTCCTACGAGCAGTACTTC.